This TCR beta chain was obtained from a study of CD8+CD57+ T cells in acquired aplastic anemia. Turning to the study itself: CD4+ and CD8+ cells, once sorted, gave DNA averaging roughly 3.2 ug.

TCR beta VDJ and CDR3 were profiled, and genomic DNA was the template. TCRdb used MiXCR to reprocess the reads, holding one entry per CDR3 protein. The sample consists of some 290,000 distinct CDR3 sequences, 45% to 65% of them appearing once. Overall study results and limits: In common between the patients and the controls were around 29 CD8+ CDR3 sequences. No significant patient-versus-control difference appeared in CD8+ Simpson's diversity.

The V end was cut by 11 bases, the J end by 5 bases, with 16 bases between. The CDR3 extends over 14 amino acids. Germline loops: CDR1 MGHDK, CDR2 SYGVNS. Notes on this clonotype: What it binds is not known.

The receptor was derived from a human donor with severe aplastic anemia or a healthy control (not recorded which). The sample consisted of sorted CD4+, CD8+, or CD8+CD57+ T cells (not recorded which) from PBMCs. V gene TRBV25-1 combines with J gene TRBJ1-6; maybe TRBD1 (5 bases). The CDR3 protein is CAPGAGQDNSPLHF. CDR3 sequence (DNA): TGTGCCCCTGGGGCGGGGCAGGATAATTCACCCCTCCACTTT.